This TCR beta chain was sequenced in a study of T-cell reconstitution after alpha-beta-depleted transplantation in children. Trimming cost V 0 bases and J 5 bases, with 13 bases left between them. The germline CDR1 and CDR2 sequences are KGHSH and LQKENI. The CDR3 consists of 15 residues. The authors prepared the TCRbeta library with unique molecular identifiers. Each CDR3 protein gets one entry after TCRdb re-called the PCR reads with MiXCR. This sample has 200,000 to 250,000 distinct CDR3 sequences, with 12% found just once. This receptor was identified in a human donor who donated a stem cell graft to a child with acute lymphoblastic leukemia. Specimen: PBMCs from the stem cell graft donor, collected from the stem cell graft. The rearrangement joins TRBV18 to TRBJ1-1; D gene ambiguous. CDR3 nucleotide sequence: TGTGCCAGCTCACCACCCCGTCAGCTTGAAACTGAAGCTTTCTTT. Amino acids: CASSPPRQLETEAFF.